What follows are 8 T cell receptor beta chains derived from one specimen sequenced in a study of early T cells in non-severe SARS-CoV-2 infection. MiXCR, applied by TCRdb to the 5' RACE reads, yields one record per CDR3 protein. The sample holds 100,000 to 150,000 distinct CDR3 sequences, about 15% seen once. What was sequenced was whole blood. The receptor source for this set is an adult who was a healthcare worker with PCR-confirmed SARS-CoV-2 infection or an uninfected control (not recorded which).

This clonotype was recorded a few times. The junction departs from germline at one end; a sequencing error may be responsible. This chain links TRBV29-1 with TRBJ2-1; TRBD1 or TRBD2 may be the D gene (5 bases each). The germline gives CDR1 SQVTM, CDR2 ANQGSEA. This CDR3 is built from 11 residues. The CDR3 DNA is TGCAGCGTCGAAGTGGGGGATGAGCAGTTCTTC. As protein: CSVEVGDEQFF.

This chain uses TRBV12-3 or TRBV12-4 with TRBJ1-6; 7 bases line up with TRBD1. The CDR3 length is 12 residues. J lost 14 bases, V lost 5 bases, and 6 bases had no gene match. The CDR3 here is CASSARGQTLHF. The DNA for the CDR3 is TGTGCCAGCAGTGCGAGGGGGCAAACCCTCCACTTT.

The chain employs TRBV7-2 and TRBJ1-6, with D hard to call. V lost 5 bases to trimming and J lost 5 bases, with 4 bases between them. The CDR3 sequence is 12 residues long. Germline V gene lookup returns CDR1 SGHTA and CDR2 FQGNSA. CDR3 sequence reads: CASSMNNSPLHF. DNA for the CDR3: TGTGCCAGCAGCATGAATAATTCACCCCTCCACTTT.

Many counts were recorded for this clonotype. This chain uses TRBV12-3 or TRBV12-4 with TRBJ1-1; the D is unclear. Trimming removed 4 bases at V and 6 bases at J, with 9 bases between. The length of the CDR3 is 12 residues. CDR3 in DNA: TGTGCCAGCAGTTGGGAGGGCTCTGAAGCTTTCTTT. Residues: CASSWEGSEAFF.

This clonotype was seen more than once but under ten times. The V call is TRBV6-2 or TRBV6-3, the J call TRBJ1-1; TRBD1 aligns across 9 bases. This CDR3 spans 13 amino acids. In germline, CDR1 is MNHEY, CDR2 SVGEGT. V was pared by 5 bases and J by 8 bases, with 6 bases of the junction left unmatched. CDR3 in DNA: TGTGCCAGCAGTCCCGGGACAGGGTTGGAAGCTTTCTTT. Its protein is CASSPGTGLEAFF.

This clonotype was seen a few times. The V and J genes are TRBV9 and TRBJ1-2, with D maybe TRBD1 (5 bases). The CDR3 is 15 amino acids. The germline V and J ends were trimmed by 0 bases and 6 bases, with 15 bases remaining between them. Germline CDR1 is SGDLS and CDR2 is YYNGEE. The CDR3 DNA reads TGTGCCAGCAGCGTAGAAGGGACCCAACCCAATGGCTACACCTTC. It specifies CASSVEGTQPNGYTF.

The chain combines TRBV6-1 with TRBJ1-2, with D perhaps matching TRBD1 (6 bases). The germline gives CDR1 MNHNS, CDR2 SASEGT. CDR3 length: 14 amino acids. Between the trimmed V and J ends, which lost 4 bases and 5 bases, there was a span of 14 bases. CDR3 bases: TGTGCCAGCAGTGGGACGGGGGCGCGTTATGGCTACACCTTC. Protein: CASSGTGARYGYTF.

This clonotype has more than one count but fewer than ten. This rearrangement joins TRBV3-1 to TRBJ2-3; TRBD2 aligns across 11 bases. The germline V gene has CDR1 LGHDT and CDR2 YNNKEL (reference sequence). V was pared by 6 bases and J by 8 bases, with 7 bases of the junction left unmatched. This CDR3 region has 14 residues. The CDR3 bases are TGTGCCAGCAGTCTTGCTAGCGGGGGGCGTACGCAGTATTTT. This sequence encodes CASSLASGGRTQYF.